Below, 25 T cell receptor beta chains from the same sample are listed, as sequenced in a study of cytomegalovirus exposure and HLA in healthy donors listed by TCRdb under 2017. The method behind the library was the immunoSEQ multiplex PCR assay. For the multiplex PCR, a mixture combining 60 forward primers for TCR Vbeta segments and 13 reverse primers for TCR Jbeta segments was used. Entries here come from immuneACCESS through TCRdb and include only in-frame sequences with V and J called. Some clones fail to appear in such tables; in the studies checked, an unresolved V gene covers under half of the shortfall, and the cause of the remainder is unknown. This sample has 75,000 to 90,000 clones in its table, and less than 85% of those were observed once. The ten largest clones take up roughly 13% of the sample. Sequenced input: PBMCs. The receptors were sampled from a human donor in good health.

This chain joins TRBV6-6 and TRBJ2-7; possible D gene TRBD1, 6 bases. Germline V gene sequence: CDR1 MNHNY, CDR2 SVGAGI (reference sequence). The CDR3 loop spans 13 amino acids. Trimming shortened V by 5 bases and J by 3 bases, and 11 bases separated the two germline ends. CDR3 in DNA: TGTGCCAGCAGTCCAAAGACAGGCTACGAGCAGTACTTC. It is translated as CASSPKTGYEQYF.

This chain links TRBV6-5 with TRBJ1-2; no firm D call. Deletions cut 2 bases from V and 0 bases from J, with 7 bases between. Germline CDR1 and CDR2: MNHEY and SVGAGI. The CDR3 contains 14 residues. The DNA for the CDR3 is TGTGCCAGCAGTTACCACAGCCCTAACTATGGCTACACCTTC. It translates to CASSYHSPNYGYTF.

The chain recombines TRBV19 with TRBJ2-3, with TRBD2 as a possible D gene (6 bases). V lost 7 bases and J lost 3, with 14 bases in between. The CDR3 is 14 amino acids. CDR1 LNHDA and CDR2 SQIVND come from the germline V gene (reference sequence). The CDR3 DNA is TGTGCCAGTATCGGGGGTTCTTGGACAGATACGCAGTATTTT. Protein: CASIGGSWTDTQYF.

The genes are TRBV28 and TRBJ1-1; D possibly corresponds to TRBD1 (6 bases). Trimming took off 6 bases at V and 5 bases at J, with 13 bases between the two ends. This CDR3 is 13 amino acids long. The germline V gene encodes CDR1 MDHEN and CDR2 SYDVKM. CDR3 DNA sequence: TGTGCCAGCAGCACAGGGCTCGGTACTGAAGCTTTCTTT. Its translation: CASSTGLGTEAFF. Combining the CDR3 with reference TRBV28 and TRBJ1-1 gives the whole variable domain DVKVTQSSRYLVKRTGEKVFLECVQDMDHENMFWYRQDPGLGLRLIYFSYDVKMKEKGDIPEGYSVSREKKERFSLILESASTNQTSMYLCASSTGLGTEAFFGQGTRLTVV.

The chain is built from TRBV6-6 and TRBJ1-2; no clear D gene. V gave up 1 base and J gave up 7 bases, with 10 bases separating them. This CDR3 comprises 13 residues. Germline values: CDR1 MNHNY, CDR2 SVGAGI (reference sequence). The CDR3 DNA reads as TGTGCCAGCAGTTACTACCCGCCGGGTGGCTACACCTTC. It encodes CASSYYPPGGYTF.

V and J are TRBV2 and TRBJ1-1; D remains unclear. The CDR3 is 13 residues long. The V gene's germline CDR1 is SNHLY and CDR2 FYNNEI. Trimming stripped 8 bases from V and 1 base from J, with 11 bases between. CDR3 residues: CASSTEKNTEAFF. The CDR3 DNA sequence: TGTGCCAGCTCTACAGAGAAGAACACTGAAGCTTTCTTT.

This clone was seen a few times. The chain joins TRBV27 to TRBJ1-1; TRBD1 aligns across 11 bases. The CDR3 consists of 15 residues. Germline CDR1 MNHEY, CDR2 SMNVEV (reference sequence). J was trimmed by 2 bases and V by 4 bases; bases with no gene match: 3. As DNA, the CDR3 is TGTGCCAGCAGTTCGGACAGGGGGCCTAACACTGAAGCTTTCTTT. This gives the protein CASSSDRGPNTEAFF.

CDR3 residues: CASSYQRSQPQHF. The DNA for the CDR3 is TGTGCCAGCAGTTACCAACGTAGTCAGCCCCAGCATTTT. The V and J genes are TRBV6-5 and TRBJ1-5; no reliable D call. Trimming stripped 2 bases from V and 6 bases from J, with 8 bases between. This CDR3 is built from 13 residues. Germline assignment: CDR1 MNHEY and CDR2 SVGAGI.

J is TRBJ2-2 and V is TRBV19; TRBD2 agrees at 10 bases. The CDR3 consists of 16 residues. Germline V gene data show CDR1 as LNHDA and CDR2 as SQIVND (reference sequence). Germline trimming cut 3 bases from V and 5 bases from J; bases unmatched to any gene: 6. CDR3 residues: CASSIGAGGPTGELFF. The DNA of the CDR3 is TGTGCCAGTAGTATTGGAGCGGGGGGGCCAACCGGGGAGCTGTTTTTT. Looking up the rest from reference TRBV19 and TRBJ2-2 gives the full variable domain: DGGITQSPKYLFRKEGQNVTLSCEQNLNHDAMYWYRQDPGQGLRLIYYSQIVNDFQKGDIAEGYSVSREKKESFPLTVTSAQKNPTAFYLCASSIGAGGPTGELFFGEGSRLTVL.

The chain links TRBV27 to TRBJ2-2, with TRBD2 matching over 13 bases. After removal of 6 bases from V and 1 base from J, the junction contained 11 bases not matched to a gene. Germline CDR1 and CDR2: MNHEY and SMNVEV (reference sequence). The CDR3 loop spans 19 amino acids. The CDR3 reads CASSSTSGGPLRNTGELFF. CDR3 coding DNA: TGTGCCAGCAGCTCGACTAGCGGGGGGCCCCTAAGGAACACCGGGGAGCTGTTTTTT.

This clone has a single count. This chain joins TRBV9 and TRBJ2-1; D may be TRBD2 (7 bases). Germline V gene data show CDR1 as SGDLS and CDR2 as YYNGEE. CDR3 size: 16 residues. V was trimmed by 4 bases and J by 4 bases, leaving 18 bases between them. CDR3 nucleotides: TGTGCCAGCAGCTCGAGGGGGGGCACAGTATACAATGAGCAGTTCTTC. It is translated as CASSSRGGTVYNEQFF.

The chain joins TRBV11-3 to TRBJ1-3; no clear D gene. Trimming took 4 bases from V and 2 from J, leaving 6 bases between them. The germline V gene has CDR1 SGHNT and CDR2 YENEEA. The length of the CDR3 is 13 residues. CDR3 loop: CASSSLPGNTIYF. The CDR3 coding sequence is TGTGCCAGCAGCTCCCTACCTGGAAACACCATATATTTT.

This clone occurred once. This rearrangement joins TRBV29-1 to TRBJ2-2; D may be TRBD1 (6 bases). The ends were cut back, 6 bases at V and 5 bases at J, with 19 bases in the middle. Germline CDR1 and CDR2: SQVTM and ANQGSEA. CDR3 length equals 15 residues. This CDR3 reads CSVQGPGEKTGELFF. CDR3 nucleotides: TGCAGCGTCCAGGGGCCAGGCGAGAAGACCGGGGAGCTGTTTTTT.

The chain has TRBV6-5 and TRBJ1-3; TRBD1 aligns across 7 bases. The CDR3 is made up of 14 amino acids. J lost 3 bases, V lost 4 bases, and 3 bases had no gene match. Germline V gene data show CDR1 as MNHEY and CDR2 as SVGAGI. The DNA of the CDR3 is TGTGCCAGCAGTTCCAGGGGGGATGGAAACACCATATATTTT. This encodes CASSSRGDGNTIYF.

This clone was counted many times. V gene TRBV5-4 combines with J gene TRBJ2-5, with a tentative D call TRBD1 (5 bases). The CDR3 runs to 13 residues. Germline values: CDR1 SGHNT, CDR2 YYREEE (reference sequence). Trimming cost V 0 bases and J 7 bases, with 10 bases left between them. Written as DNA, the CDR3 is TGTGCCAGCAGCTTGGGGGGCAAGACGACCCAGTACTTC. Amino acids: CASSLGGKTTQYF.

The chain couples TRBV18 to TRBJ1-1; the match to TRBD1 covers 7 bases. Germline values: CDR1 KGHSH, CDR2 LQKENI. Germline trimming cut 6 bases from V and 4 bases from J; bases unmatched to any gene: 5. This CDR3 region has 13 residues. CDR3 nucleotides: TGTGCCAGCTCCGAAGACAGGGCCACTGAAGCTTTCTTT. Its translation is CASSEDRATEAFF.

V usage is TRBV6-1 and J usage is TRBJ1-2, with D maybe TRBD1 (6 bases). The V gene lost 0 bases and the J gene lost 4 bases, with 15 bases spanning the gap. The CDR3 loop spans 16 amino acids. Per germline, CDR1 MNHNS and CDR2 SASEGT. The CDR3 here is CASSEAQTPRGYGYTF. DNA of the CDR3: TGTGCCAGCAGTGAAGCGCAGACACCCAGGGGCTATGGCTACACCTTC.

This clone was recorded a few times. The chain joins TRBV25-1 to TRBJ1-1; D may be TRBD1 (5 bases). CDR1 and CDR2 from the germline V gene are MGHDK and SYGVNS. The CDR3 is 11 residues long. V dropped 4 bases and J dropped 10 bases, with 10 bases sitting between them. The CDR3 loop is CASSVRGRAFF. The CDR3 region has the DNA TGTGCCAGCAGTGTACGGGGGAGAGCTTTCTTT.

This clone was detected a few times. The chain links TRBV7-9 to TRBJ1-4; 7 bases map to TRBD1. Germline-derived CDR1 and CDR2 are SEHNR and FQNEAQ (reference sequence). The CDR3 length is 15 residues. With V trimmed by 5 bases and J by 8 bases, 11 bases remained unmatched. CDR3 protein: CASSPKQGSGEKLFF. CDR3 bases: TGTGCCAGCAGCCCGAAACAGGGGTCGGGGGAAAAACTGTTTTTT.

CDR3 sequence (DNA): TGCAGCGGGGGACAGGACCCCTACGAGCAGTACTTC. Amino acid sequence: CSGGQDPYEQYF. This chain links TRBV29-1 with TRBJ2-7, with 8 bases aligning to TRBD1. The trim removed 7 bases at V and 2 bases at J, leaving 4 bases unmatched. The CDR3 runs to 12 residues. CDR1 is SQVTM, CDR2 ANQGSEA, per germline.

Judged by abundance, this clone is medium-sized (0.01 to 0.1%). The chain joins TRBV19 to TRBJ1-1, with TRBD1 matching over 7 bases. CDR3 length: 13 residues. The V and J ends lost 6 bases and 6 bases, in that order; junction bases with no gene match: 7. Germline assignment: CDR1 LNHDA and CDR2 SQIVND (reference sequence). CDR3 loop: CASRTTGYAEAFF. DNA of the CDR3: TGTGCCAGTAGAACGACAGGGTACGCTGAAGCTTTCTTT.

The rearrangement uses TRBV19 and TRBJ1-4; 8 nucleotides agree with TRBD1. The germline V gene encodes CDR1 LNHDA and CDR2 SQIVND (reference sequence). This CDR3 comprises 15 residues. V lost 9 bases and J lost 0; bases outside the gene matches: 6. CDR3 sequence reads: CASRQGPATNEKLFF. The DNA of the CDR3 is TGTGCCAGCCGACAGGGGCCTGCAACTAATGAAAAACTGTTTTTT.

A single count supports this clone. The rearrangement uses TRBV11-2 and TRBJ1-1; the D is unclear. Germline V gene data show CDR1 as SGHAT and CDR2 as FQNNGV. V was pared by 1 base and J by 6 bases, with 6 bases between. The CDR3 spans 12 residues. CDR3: CASSLGTSEAFF. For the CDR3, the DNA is TGTGCCAGCAGCTTAGGGACTTCTGAAGCTTTCTTT.

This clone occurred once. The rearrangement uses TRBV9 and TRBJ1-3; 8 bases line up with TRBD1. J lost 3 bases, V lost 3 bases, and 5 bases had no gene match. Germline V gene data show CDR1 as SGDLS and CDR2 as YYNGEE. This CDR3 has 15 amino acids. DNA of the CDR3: TGTGCCAGCAGCGCACGACAGGGGAGTGGAAACACCATATATTTT. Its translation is CASSARQGSGNTIYF.

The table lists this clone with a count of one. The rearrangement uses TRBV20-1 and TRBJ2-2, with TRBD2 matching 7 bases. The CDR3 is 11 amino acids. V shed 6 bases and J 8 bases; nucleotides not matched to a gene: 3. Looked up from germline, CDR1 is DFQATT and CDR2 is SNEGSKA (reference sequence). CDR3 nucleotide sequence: TGCAGTGCAAGGCGGGGGGGGGAGCTGTTTTTT. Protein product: CSARRGGELFF.